One sample yielded the 21 T cell receptor beta chains listed below, sequenced in a study of patients and donors after allogeneic stem cell transplantation. From the RT-PCR reads, TCRdb called clonotypes with MiXCR, one entry per CDR3 protein. Of roughly 960,000 distinct CDR3 sequences in the sample, about 20% were seen once. The sequencing sample was made of blood, either unsorted or a sorted T cell fraction (not recorded which). The receptors shown here come from a human donor who was either an allogeneic HSCT recipient or a stem cell or donor lymphocyte infusion donor (not recorded which). It is not recorded whose cells these are; they may come from a transplant donor.

The rearrangement uses TRBV5-6 and TRBJ1-6; 9 nucleotides line up with TRBD1. Germline assignment: CDR1 SGHDT and CDR2 YYEEEE. This CDR3 comprises 16 residues. The ends lost 4 bases at V and 6 bases at J; junction bases unmatched: 8. This chain's CDR3 is CASSHGTGSVNSPLHF. CDR3 sequence (DNA): TGTGCCAGCAGCCATGGGACAGGGTCGGTTAATTCACCCCTCCACTTT. The full variable domain, rest sourced from reference TRBV5-6 and TRBJ1-6, is DAGVTQSPTHLIKTRGQQVTLRCSPKSGHDTVSWYQQALGQGPQFIFQYYEEEERQRGNFPDRFSGHQFPNYSSELNVNALLLGDSALYLCASSHGTGSVNSPLHFGNGTRLTVT.

V usage is TRBV7-2 and J usage is TRBJ1-6; D uncertain. V was shortened by 1 base and J by 6 bases, with 10 bases between the two germline ends. The CDR3 is made up of 15 amino acids. The V gene's germline CDR1 is SGHTA and CDR2 FQGNSA. In nucleotides, the CDR3 is TGTGCCAGCAGCTTAGGCTCGCATTCTAATTCACCCCTCCACTTT. It codes for CASSLGSHSNSPLHF.

This clonotype came up many times. The chain combines TRBV12-3 or TRBV12-4 with TRBJ1-2, with unresolved D. This CDR3 has 14 amino acids. The ends were cut back, 3 bases at V and 2 bases at J, with 10 bases in the middle. CDR3: CASSFESGNYGYTF. The CDR3 bases are TGTGCCAGCAGTTTTGAATCGGGGAACTATGGCTACACCTTC.

As for this clonotype: A much larger clone differs by one base, so this may be a read error. The V call is TRBV12-3 or TRBV12-4, the J call TRBJ2-1; the D gene is possibly TRBD2 (5 bases). This CDR3 has 14 residues. V gave up 7 bases and J gave up 5 bases, with 15 bases separating them. The CDR3 DNA reads TGTGCCAGCACCCCTGGCCGGGGTAACAATGAGCAGTTCTTC. Protein product: CASTPGRGNNEQFF.

V gene TRBV6-1 combines with J gene TRBJ1-5, with 7 bases aligning to TRBD1. The V and J ends lost 7 bases and 0 bases, in that order; junction bases with no gene match: 6. Looked up from germline, CDR1 is MNHNS and CDR2 is SASEGT. The CDR3 is made up of 15 amino acids. DNA for the CDR3: TGTGCCAGCACTTGGGACAGTTATAGCAATCAGCCCCAGCATTTT. Its protein is CASTWDSYSNQPQHF.

This clonotype was seen more than once but under ten times. The chain couples TRBV2 to TRBJ2-7, with TRBD1 identical over 7 bases. The CDR3 length is 15 residues. V gave up 6 bases and J gave up 0 bases; unmatched junction bases: 8. Germline V gene lookup returns CDR1 SNHLY and CDR2 FYNNEI. CDR3 amino acids: CASRVTGATSYEQYF. The CDR3 DNA is TGTGCCAGCAGGGTAACAGGGGCGACCTCCTACGAGCAGTACTTC.

This clonotype was picked up many times. The chain carries TRBV12-3 or TRBV12-4 and TRBJ1-1; 8 positions match TRBD1. Trimming removed 5 bases from V and 0 bases from J; junction bases left unmatched: 5. This CDR3 is built from 15 residues. CDR3 protein: CASSPRQGMNTEAFF. The CDR3 DNA is TGTGCCAGCAGTCCGCGACAGGGGATGAACACTGAAGCTTTCTTT.

This clonotype was counted only a few times. The V call is TRBV12-5, the J call TRBJ1-2, with 7 bases lining up with TRBD1. Germline values: CDR1 LGHNT, CDR2 FRNRAP. The CDR3 has 18 residues. V dropped 2 bases and J dropped 8; count of bases not matched to a gene: 20. CDR3 DNA sequence: TGTGCTAGTGGTTTGCTCCAAGGGGGGTCAGGGGGTAGAGACGGCTACACCTTC. It yields the protein CASGLLQGGSGGRDGYTF.

This chain links TRBV4-1 with TRBJ2-7, with TRBD2 matching 9 bases. The ends lost 0 bases at V and 6 bases at J; junction bases unmatched: 9. Germline V gene data show CDR1 as MGHRA and CDR2 as YSYEKL. CDR3 length: 16 amino acids. The CDR3 sequence is CASSQDRAAGGSEQYF. DNA for the CDR3: TGCGCCAGCAGCCAAGATCGAGCCGCGGGAGGGAGCGAGCAGTACTTC.

V and J are TRBV6-1 and TRBJ2-7, with D possibly matching TRBD1 (7 bases). The germline V gene has CDR1 MNHNS and CDR2 SASEGT. The CDR3 consists of 14 residues. Trimming shortened V by 6 bases and J by 2 bases, and 14 bases separated the two germline ends. The CDR3 DNA follows: TGTGCCAGCAGCGGTCAGGGGGGTACCTACGAGCAGTACTTC. The encoded protein is CASSGQGGTYEQYF.

This clonotype occurred many times. CDR3: CASSFGRNQETQYF. The CDR3 bases are TGTGCCAGCAGTTTCGGGCGTAACCAAGAGACCCAGTACTTC. The V and J genes are TRBV12-3 or TRBV12-4 and TRBJ2-5; D is undetermined. Deletions cut 3 bases from V and 0 bases from J, with 8 bases between. The CDR3 spans 14 residues.

This clonotype was detected only a few times. The CDR3: CASSSGGLTASYEQYF. The CDR3 coding sequence is TGTGCCAGCAGTTCAGGTGGCCTGACAGCCTCCTACGAGCAGTACTTC. This chain uses TRBV12-3 or TRBV12-4 with TRBJ2-7, with D possibly TRBD1 on 5 matching bases. V dropped 4 bases and J dropped 0 bases, with 16 bases sitting between them. The CDR3 covers 16 residues.

Comments on this clonotype: Compared with germline, one end of the junction differs, possibly owing to a read error. V usage is TRBV4-3 and J usage is TRBJ2-7; a weak D match, TRBD1 (8 bases). The CDR3 spans 17 residues. Per the germline V gene, CDR1 is LGHNA and CDR2 is YSLEER. The CDR3 protein is CASSQEPPQGGIYEQYF. The CDR3 coding sequence is TGCGCCAGCAGCCAAGAGCCCCCACAGGGGGGGATCTACGAGCAGTACTTT.

This clonotype was seen a handful of times. The CDR3 DNA reads as TGTGCCACCAGCACGGTAGTAGTTCAGCCCCAGCATTTT. Its translation: CATSTVVVQPQHF. The chain uses TRBV15 and TRBJ1-5; D remains ambiguous. The CDR3 runs to 13 residues. The germline V gene has CDR1 LNHNV and CDR2 YYDKDF (reference sequence). V lost 4 bases to trimming and J lost 6 bases, with 10 bases between them.

The rearrangement links TRBV4-1 to TRBJ1-5, with D possibly being TRBD1 (5 bases). This CDR3 has 15 residues. The germline V gene has CDR1 MGHRA and CDR2 YSYEKL. Deletions cut 1 base from V and 1 base from J, with 8 bases between. CDR3 DNA sequence: TGCGCCAGCAGCCAAGTCGAGGGGAGCAATCAGCCCCAGCATTTT. This sequence encodes CASSQVEGSNQPQHF.

The gene calls are TRBV6-1 and TRBJ1-6; tentatively, D is TRBD1 (5 bases). The CDR3 runs 17 residues. Trimming took off 2 bases at V and 10 bases at J, with 21 bases between the two ends. Germline lookup yields CDR1 MNHNS and CDR2 SASEGT. In DNA, the CDR3 is TGTGCCAGCAGTGAACGAGGCGGATACACCCCAGGGTCACCCCTCCACTTT. This codes for CASSERGGYTPGSPLHF.

This clonotype was observed at least ten times. The genes are TRBV9 and TRBJ2-1, with 14 bases lining up with TRBD2. Germline CDR1 SGDLS, CDR2 YYNGEE. Trimming removed 3 bases from V and 2 bases from J; junction bases left unmatched: 10. This CDR3 comprises 19 residues. The CDR3 spells CASSALWTSGGRAYNEQFF. In DNA form, the CDR3 reads TGTGCCAGCAGCGCCCTTTGGACTAGCGGGGGGCGGGCCTACAATGAGCAGTTCTTC.

Many counts were recorded for this clonotype. The rearrangement uses TRBV12-3 or TRBV12-4 and TRBJ2-1, with 7 bases identical to TRBD2. Unmatched junction bases numbered 11, after V lost 7 bases and J lost 2 bases. This CDR3 region has 16 residues. The CDR3 reads CASTLVAAGTYNEQFF. Written as DNA, the CDR3 is TGTGCCAGCACCCTTGTAGCAGCGGGGACCTACAATGAGCAGTTCTTC.

J is TRBJ1-2 and V is TRBV30; D gene unclear. Looked up from germline, CDR1 is GTSNPN and CDR2 is SVGIG (reference sequence). V gave up 0 bases and J gave up 0 bases, with 17 bases separating them. The CDR3 contains 17 residues. The CDR3 region has the DNA TGTGCCTGGAGTGTCATAAGGGTAACAGCCCCTAACTATGGCTACACCTTC. The encoded protein is CAWSVIRVTAPNYGYTF.

This clonotype has just a few counts. The J gene is TRBJ1-6, the V gene TRBV2; tentative D call: TRBD1 (5 bases). Trimming shortened V by 2 bases and J by 7 bases, and 15 bases separated the two germline ends. The CDR3 loop spans 16 amino acids. The germline gives CDR1 SNHLY, CDR2 FYNNEI. The CDR3 DNA reads as TGTGCCAGCAGTGAACCTCTAGGACGGACAAATTCACCCCTCCACTTT. Translation gives CASSEPLGRTNSPLHF. The full variable domain, its missing parts supplied by reference TRBV2 and TRBJ1-6, is EPEVTQTPSHQVTQMGQEVILRCVPISNHLYFYWYRQILGQKVEFLVSFYNNEISEKSEIFDDQFSVERPDGSNFTLKIRSTKLEDSAMYFCASSEPLGRTNSPLHFGNGTRLTVT.

This clonotype appeared many times. This chain connects TRBV20-1 to TRBJ1-1; maybe TRBD1 (5 bases). The germline V and J ends were trimmed by 6 bases and 1 base, with 12 bases remaining between them. Germline-derived CDR1 and CDR2 are DFQATT and SNEGSKA (reference sequence). The CDR3 loop spans 13 amino acids. The CDR3 here is CSAPGLTNTEAFF. The CDR3 bases are TGCAGTGCCCCGGGACTAACGAACACTGAAGCTTTCTTT.